The 13 T cell receptor beta chains reported below all come from one sample, sequenced in a study of T cell responses to AZD1222 COVID-19 vaccine. Assay used: immunoSEQ multiplex PCR; TCRdb lists only in-frame clones, some missing. In the table there are under 200,000 clones, approximately 92% of which are singletons. Material: peripheral blood, obtained on day 0 of AZD1222 vaccination. These TCRs come from an adult in good health.

The chain couples TRBV6-1 to TRBJ2-1; D call uncertain. CDR3 size: 15 residues. Trimming left V 3 bases short and J 4 bases short, with 13 bases between. CDR1 and CDR2 (germline): MNHNS, SASEGT. CDR3 nucleotides: TGTGCCAGCAGTGACGGTGCTCTGCCGTACAATGAGCAGTTCTTC. Amino acid sequence: CASSDGALPYNEQFF.

This clone was detected only once. The chain has TRBV7-2 and TRBJ1-3, with D uncertain. This CDR3 contains 13 residues. Trimming left V 7 bases short and J 4 bases short, with 11 bases between. Germline CDR1 is SGHTA and CDR2 is FQGNSA. CDR3 sequence reads: CASTLSPGNTIYF. The DNA for the CDR3 is TGTGCCAGCACCTTGAGCCCGGGAAACACCATATATTTT.

The chain is built from TRBV7-2 and TRBJ2-7; 10 nucleotides line up with TRBD1. The CDR3 has 14 amino acids. The germline CDR1 and CDR2 sequences are SGHTA and FQGNSA. The trim removed 6 bases at V and 4 bases at J, leaving 6 bases unmatched. CDR3 residues: CASRAGTGVYEQYF. The CDR3 region has the DNA TGTGCCAGCAGAGCCGGGACAGGGGTTTACGAGCAGTACTTC.

The chain is built from TRBV18 and TRBJ2-5, with unresolved D. The ends were cut back, 3 bases at V and 4 bases at J, with 9 bases in the middle. CDR3 length: 13 residues. Germline V gene data show CDR1 as KGHSH and CDR2 as LQKENI. The CDR3 DNA follows: TGTGCCAGCTCACCTTCGTCCCGAGAGACCCAGTACTTC. It translates to CASSPSSRETQYF.

The chain couples TRBV28 to TRBJ1-1, with D perhaps matching TRBD1 (5 bases). The CDR3 spans 15 residues. V was pared by 7 bases and J by 1 base, with 16 bases between. Germline V CDR1 and CDR2: MDHEN, SYDVKM. In nucleotides, the CDR3 is TGTGCCAGCAACACTCCTGTCAGGGCGAACACTGAAGCTTTCTTT. Protein product: CASNTPVRANTEAFF. The whole variable domain, remainder taken from reference TRBV28 and TRBJ1-1, is DVKVTQSSRYLVKRTGEKVFLECVQDMDHENMFWYRQDPGLGLRLIYFSYDVKMKEKGDIPEGYSVSREKKERFSLILESASTNQTSMYLCASNTPVRANTEAFFGQGTRLTVV.

The chain recombines TRBV11-2 with TRBJ1-4; D uncertain. This CDR3 has 15 amino acids. CDR1 is SGHAT and CDR2 is FQNNGV in the germline V gene. V lost 1 base and J lost 5, with 11 bases in between. Written as DNA, the CDR3 is TGTGCCAGCAGCTTAGCCGGGCTCAGAAATGAAAAACTGTTTTTT. The encoded protein is CASSLAGLRNEKLFF. Based on the CDR3 plus reference TRBV11-2 and TRBJ1-4, the full variable domain is EAGVAQSPRYKIIEKRQSVAFWCNPISGHATLYWYQQILGQGPKLLIQFQNNGVVDDSQLPKDRFSAERLKGVDSTLKIQPAKLEDSAVYLCASSLAGLRNEKLFFGSGTQLSVL.

The chain is built from TRBV7-2 and TRBJ1-2; the match to TRBD1 covers 7 bases. The CDR3 is 13 residues long. Germline loops: CDR1 SGHTA, CDR2 FQGNSA. The trim removed 6 bases at V and 5 bases at J, leaving 6 bases unmatched. The CDR3 region has the DNA TGTGCCAGCAGTCCGGGACAGCAGTATGGCTACACCTTC. As protein: CASSPGQQYGYTF.

The V gene is TRBV7-9, the J gene TRBJ2-1; TRBD1 might be the D (6 bases). V was trimmed by 3 bases and J by 4 bases, leaving 7 bases between them. The CDR3 sequence is 13 residues long. Germline CDR1 is SEHNR and CDR2 is FQNEAQ (reference sequence). The CDR3 protein is CASSFTGYNEQFF. DNA for the CDR3: TGTGCCAGCAGCTTTACAGGGTACAATGAGCAGTTCTTC.

J is TRBJ2-7 and V is TRBV12-3 or TRBV12-4; D may be TRBD1 (6 bases). The V end was cut by 3 bases, the J end by 2 bases, with 8 bases between. The CDR3 length is 13 residues. DNA of the CDR3: TGTGCCAGCAGTTTGGGGGCACCCTACGAGCAGTACTTC. It codes for CASSLGAPYEQYF.

This clone has just one count. The V and J genes are TRBV7-6 and TRBJ2-2; no reliable D call. Trimming took off 5 bases at V and 6 bases at J, with 16 bases between the two ends. The CDR3 length is 15 residues. Germline values: CDR1 SGHVS, CDR2 FNYEAQ. The CDR3 DNA follows: TGTGCCAGCAGCGCCAGTCGCCTGCAACCCGGGGAGCTGTTTTTT. Translating gives CASSASRLQPGELFF. The variable domain in full, completed from reference TRBV7-6 and TRBJ2-2, reads GAGVSQSPRYKVTKRGQDVALRCDPISGHVSLYWYRQALGQGPEFLTYFNYEAQQDKSGLPNDRFSAERPEGSISTLTIQRTEQRDSAMYRCASSASRLQPGELFFGEGSRLTVL.

The chain is built from TRBV7-6 and TRBJ2-5, with TRBD1 matching over 7 bases. Trimming removed 5 bases from V and 2 bases from J; junction bases left unmatched: 2. This CDR3 is 13 amino acids long. Germline CDR1 is SGHVS and CDR2 is FNYEAQ. As DNA, the CDR3 is TGTGCCAGCAGCCCGGGACAGCAAGAGACCCAGTACTTC. Translated: CASSPGQQETQYF.

V and J are TRBV11-2 and TRBJ2-7, with 7 bases that match TRBD2. The CDR3 runs to 15 residues. Germline V lookup: CDR1 SGHAT, CDR2 FQNNGV. J was trimmed by 3 bases and V by 5 bases; bases with no gene match: 10. CDR3: CASSPQTSGGYEQYF. The CDR3 DNA is TGTGCCAGCAGCCCACAGACGTCGGGGGGCTACGAGCAGTACTTC.

This chain uses TRBV2 with TRBJ1-3; D ambiguous. V lost 7 bases, J lost 0 bases, and 13 bases lay in between. CDR1 SNHLY and CDR2 FYNNEI come from the germline V gene. This CDR3 is 15 amino acids long. As DNA, the CDR3 is TGTGCCAGCACCGAGCAAGGATTCTCTGGAAACACCATATATTTT. Amino acid sequence: CASTEQGFSGNTIYF.